This T cell receptor beta chain is from a study of stem cell transplantation in POMP-related autoinflammatory disease. Produced via immunoSEQ multiplex PCR; TCRdb's table is partial and in-frame only. This sample has some 70,000 clones, with roughly 90% found just once. This CDR3 comprises 16 residues. V was pared by 1 base and J by 0 bases, with 9 bases between. Germline V lookup: CDR1 MNHEY, CDR2 SMNVEV (reference sequence). The rearrangement uses TRBV27 and TRBJ2-2; D gene ambiguous. Sequences were derived from CD4+ T cells from PBMCs, sampled after stem cell transplantation. The receptor comes from a human patient with POMP-related autoinflammation and immune dysregulation (PRAID). Some T cells may trace back to the graft donor. CDR3: CASSLLGRSNTGELFF. The CDR3 DNA reads TGTGCCAGCAGTTTATTAGGTAGATCGAACACCGGGGAGCTGTTTTTT.